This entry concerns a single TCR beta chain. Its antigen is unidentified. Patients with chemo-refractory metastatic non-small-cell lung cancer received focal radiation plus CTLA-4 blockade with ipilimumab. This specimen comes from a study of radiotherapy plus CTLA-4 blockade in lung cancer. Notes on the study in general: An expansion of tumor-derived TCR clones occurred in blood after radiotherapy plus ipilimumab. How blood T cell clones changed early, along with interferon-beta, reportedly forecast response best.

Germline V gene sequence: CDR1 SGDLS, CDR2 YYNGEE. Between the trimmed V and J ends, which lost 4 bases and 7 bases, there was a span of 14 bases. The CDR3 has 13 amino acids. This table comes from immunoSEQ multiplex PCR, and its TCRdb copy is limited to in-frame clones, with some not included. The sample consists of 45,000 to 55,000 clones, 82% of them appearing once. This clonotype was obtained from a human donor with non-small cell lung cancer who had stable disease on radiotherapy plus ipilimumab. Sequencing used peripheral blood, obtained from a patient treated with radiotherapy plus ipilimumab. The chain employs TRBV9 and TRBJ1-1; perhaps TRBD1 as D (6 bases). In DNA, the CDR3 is TGTGCCAGCAGCCCCGGAGGGGGGGATGAAGCTTTCTTT. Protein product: CASSPGGGDEAFF.